These 21 T cell receptor beta chains share one sample of origin, sequenced in a study of brain T cells in children with intractable seizures. Produced via immunoSEQ multiplex PCR; TCRdb's table is partial and in-frame only. Altogether approximately 40,000 clones are present, around nine tenths being singletons, with the ten largest covering approximately 6.8%. The starting material was peripheral blood, obtained at surgery. These receptors all come from a girl aged 2 to 10 with tuberous sclerosis and intractable seizures.

The J gene is TRBJ1-5, the V gene TRBV30; 10 bases are shared with TRBD1. The CDR3 covers 16 residues. The V gene end was trimmed by 2 bases and the J gene end by 4 bases; junction bases not matched to a gene: 8. Germline assignment: CDR1 GTSNPN and CDR2 SVGIG (reference sequence). In DNA form, the CDR3 reads TGTGCCTGGAGTCGACCCATGGGACAGGGGAATCAGCCCCAGCATTTT. Its translation: CAWSRPMGQGNQPQHF. Using reference TRBV30 and TRBJ1-5 for the parts outside the CDR3, the full variable domain is SQTIHQWPATLVQPVGSPLSLECTVEGTSNPNLYWYRQAAGRGLQLLFYSVGIGQISSEVPQNLSASRPQDRQFILSSKKLLLSDSGFYLCAWSRPMGQGNQPQHFGDGTRLSIL.

V and J are TRBV4-1 and TRBJ1-5, with D perhaps TRBD1 (5 bases). This CDR3 has 16 residues. Trimming shortened V by 0 bases and J by 2 bases, and 11 bases separated the two germline ends. The germline CDR1 and CDR2 sequences are MGHRA and YSYEKL. As DNA, the CDR3 is TGCGCCAGCAGCCAAGATGGGGGGGGTGGCAATCAGCCCCAGCATTTT. Amino acids: CASSQDGGGGNQPQHF.

This clone was picked up a small number of times. The rearrangement links TRBV12-5 to TRBJ1-5; 7 bases are shared with TRBD1. V shed 4 bases, J shed 2 bases, and the junction held 14 bases outside the gene matches. The CDR3 totals 18 residues. Germline values: CDR1 LGHNT, CDR2 FRNRAP. CDR3 bases: TGTGCTAGTGGTTCAACCCCATCAGGGGGTACGGGCAATCAGCCCCAGCATTTT. It encodes CASGSTPSGGTGNQPQHF.

The rearrangement joins TRBV7-6 to TRBJ2-3; TRBD2 agrees at 16 bases. Germline V lookup: CDR1 SGHVS, CDR2 FNYEAQ. With 2 bases clipped from V and 3 bases from J, the junction kept 8 bases outside the gene matches. The length of the CDR3 is 19 residues. CDR3 coding DNA: TGTGCCAGCAGCTTAACTTCCGGGACTAGCGGGGGGGCAACAGATACGCAGTATTTT. Translating gives CASSLTSGTSGGATDTQYF. Variable domain in full (rest from reference TRBV7-6 and TRBJ2-3): GAGVSQSPRYKVTKRGQDVALRCDPISGHVSLYWYRQALGQGPEFLTYFNYEAQQDKSGLPNDRFSAERPEGSISTLTIQRTEQRDSAMYRCASSLTSGTSGGATDTQYFGPGTRLTVL.

The genes are TRBV7-3 and TRBJ1-1; the D is unclear. The CDR3 covers 13 residues. Germline-derived CDR1 and CDR2 are SGHTA and FQGTGA. The V gene lost 1 base and the J gene lost 2 bases, with 5 bases spanning the gap. The CDR3 here is CASSLRDNTEAFF. The CDR3 region has the DNA TGTGCCAGCAGCTTAAGAGATAACACTGAAGCTTTCTTT. The full variable domain, its missing parts supplied by reference TRBV7-3 and TRBJ1-1, is GAGVSQTPSNKVTEKGKYVELRCDPISGHTALYWYRQSLGQGPEFLIYFQGTGAADDSGLPNDRFFAVRPEGSVSTLKIQRTERGDSAVYLCASSLRDNTEAFFGQGTRLTVV.

This clone was picked up one time. V is TRBV14 and J is TRBJ1-2, with D unresolved. The V gene's germline CDR1 is SGHDN and CDR2 FVKESK. The ends were cut back, 0 bases at V and 3 bases at J, with 14 bases in the middle. This CDR3 is built from 16 residues. The CDR3 spells CASSQDFGSRDYGYTF. Here the CDR3 DNA reads TGTGCCAGCAGCCAAGATTTCGGGTCGAGGGACTATGGCTACACCTTC. Looking up the rest from reference TRBV14 and TRBJ1-2 gives the full variable domain: EAGVTQFPSHSVIEKGQTVTLRCDPISGHDNLYWYRRVMGKEIKFLLHFVKESKQDESGMPNNRFLAERTGGTYSTLKVQPAELEDSGVYFCASSQDFGSRDYGYTFGSGTRLTVV.

This clone was observed once. The CDR3 DNA follows: TGTGCCAGCAGCCAACAGGGGGCTGGGCCTGAAGCTTTCTTT. It yields the protein CASSQQGAGPEAFF. The rearrangement uses TRBV3-1 (or the pseudogene TRBV3-2) and TRBJ1-1, with 8 bases matching TRBD1. The ends lost 2 bases at V and 6 bases at J; junction bases unmatched: 5. This CDR3 spans 14 amino acids. Germline CDR1 is LGHDT and CDR2 is YNNKEL (reference sequence).

This chain uses TRBV3-1 (or the pseudogene TRBV3-2) with TRBJ1-3; D is unclear. The CDR3 is 13 residues long. From germline, CDR1 is LGHDT and CDR2 YNNKEL (reference sequence). V lost 2 bases and J lost 7, with 9 bases in between. In nucleotides, the CDR3 is TGTGCCAGCAGCCAAACGATGGCTAACACCATATATTTT. As protein: CASSQTMANTIYF.

V and J are TRBV30 and TRBJ1-4, with D unresolved. Germline lookup yields CDR1 GTSNPN and CDR2 SVGIG (reference sequence). Deletions cut 0 bases from V and 8 bases from J, with 10 bases between. This CDR3 has 13 residues. CDR3 region: CAWSVQGGEKLFF. The DNA of the CDR3 is TGTGCCTGGAGTGTTCAAGGCGGAGAAAAACTGTTTTTT.

The chain recombines TRBV4-2 with TRBJ2-7, with D perhaps matching TRBD2 (7 bases). This CDR3 is built from 14 residues. CDR1 LGHNA and CDR2 YNFKEQ come from the germline V gene. Trimming stripped 3 bases from V and 7 bases from J, with 16 bases between. The CDR3, as DNA: TGTGCCAGCAGCCAGGGGGGGCAGAGGGGGGAGCAGTACTTC. This translates into CASSQGGQRGEQYF.

The rearrangement uses TRBV14 and TRBJ1-2, with a weak D call TRBD1 (5 bases). Trimming cost V 2 bases and J 7 bases, with 11 bases left between them. Germline V lookup: CDR1 SGHDN, CDR2 FVKESK. The length of the CDR3 is 13 residues. CDR3 sequence (DNA): TGTGCCAGCAGCCAATCCCAGGGAGGTGGCTACACCTTC. Its protein product is CASSQSQGGGYTF.

This sequence joins TRBV5-6 and TRBJ2-7; unclear D gene. V was trimmed by 4 bases and J by 2 bases, leaving 13 bases between them. The germline CDR1 and CDR2 sequences are SGHDT and YYEEEE. The CDR3 consists of 14 residues. The CDR3 coding sequence is TGTGCCAGCAGCCGACGGACGGACGCCTACGAGCAGTACTTC. This sequence encodes CASSRRTDAYEQYF.

This chain uses TRBV7-7 with TRBJ2-5; tentative D call: TRBD2 (6 bases). V was pared by 0 bases and J by 7 bases, with 18 bases between. Germline V gene data show CDR1 as SSHAT and CDR2 as FNYEAQ (reference sequence). The CDR3 extends over 16 amino acids. The CDR3 DNA sequence: TGTGCCAGCAGCTTAGCGGAGGGACGGAGTATCGCGACCCAGTACTTC. Translation: CASSLAEGRSIATQYF.

This clone was recorded once. CDR3 region: CAWGVYPRGTEAFF. The CDR3 DNA reads as TGTGCCTGGGGGGTATATCCGAGAGGAACTGAAGCTTTCTTT. V usage is TRBV30 and J usage is TRBJ1-1; D not certain. Germline CDR1 GTSNPN, CDR2 SVGIG (reference sequence). The V and J ends lost 5 bases and 5 bases respectively, with 18 bases between them. The CDR3 consists of 14 residues.

V is TRBV4-1 and J is TRBJ1-1; no firm D call. Trimming took 0 bases from V and 1 from J, leaving 9 bases between them. The CDR3 is 15 residues long. Per germline, CDR1 MGHRA and CDR2 YSYEKL. CDR3 amino acids: CASSQDGSGNTEAFF. The CDR3, as DNA: TGCGCCAGCAGCCAAGATGGGTCCGGGAACACTGAAGCTTTCTTT.

This chain uses TRBV5-6 with TRBJ2-4; 13 bases fit TRBD2. The CDR3 is 15 amino acids. Germline V CDR1 and CDR2: SGHDT, YYEEEE. V shed 5 bases, J shed 8 bases, and the junction held 7 bases outside the gene matches. CDR3 DNA sequence: TGTGCCAGCAGACCACTAGCGGGGGGGCCGGACATTCAGTACTTC. It translates to CASRPLAGGPDIQYF.

The genes are TRBV5-1 and TRBJ2-5; tentatively, D is TRBD1 or TRBD2 (5 bases each). This CDR3 has 15 residues. CDR1 and CDR2 (germline): SGHRS, YFSETQ. V lost 0 bases, J lost 3 bases, and 12 bases lay in between. CDR3 DNA: TGCGCCAGCAGCTTGGGGGGCGGGCCTAAAGAGACCCAGTACTTC. It encodes CASSLGGGPKETQYF.

This rearrangement joins TRBV6-5 to TRBJ1-2; D is uncertain. In germline, CDR1 is MNHEY, CDR2 SVGAGI. Trimming removed 10 bases from V and 5 bases from J, with 17 bases in between. This CDR3 region has 13 residues. CDR3 amino acids: CATSPLDSYGYTF. The CDR3 nucleotides are TGTGCCACCTCACCCTTGGACTCTTATGGCTACACCTTC.

The chain combines TRBV10-1 with TRBJ2-1, with D perhaps TRBD2 (7 bases). Germline V gene sequence: CDR1 WNHNN, CDR2 SYGVQD (reference sequence). With 3 bases removed from V and 4 bases from J, the gap between germline ends came to 13 bases. The CDR3 runs to 15 residues. The CDR3 DNA is TGCGCCAGCAGTGAATCCCGGGGGGCATACAATGAGCAGTTCTTC. It is translated as CASSESRGAYNEQFF.

This clone was counted once. The J gene is TRBJ2-2, the V gene TRBV19; D call uncertain. The CDR3 is 12 amino acids. The germline CDR1 and CDR2 sequences are LNHDA and SQIVND (reference sequence). Deletions cut 3 bases from V and 8 bases from J, with 7 bases between. CDR3 sequence: CASSIQRGELFF. Written as DNA, the CDR3 is TGTGCCAGTAGTATCCAGAGGGGGGAGCTGTTTTTT.

The chain uses TRBV6-5 and TRBJ1-2; no definite D call. This CDR3 region has 13 residues. V was pared by 6 bases and J by 7 bases, with 15 bases between. Looked up from germline, CDR1 is MNHEY and CDR2 is SVGAGI. This CDR3 reads CASSLGGARGYTF. The CDR3, as DNA: TGTGCCAGCAGCCTGGGAGGTGCACGTGGCTACACCTTC.